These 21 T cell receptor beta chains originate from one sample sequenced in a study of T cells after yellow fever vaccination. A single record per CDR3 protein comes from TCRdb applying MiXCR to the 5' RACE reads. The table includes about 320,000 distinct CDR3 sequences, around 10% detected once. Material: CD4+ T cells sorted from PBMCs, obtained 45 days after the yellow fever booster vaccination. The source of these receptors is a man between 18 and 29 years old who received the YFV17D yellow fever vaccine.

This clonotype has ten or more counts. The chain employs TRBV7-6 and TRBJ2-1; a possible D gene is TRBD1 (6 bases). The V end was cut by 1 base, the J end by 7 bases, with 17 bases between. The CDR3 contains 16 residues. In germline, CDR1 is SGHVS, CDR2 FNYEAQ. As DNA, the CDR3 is TGTGCCAGCAGCTTAGTATCCGGGCCAGGGGAAAATGAGCAGTTCTTC. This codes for CASSLVSGPGENEQFF.

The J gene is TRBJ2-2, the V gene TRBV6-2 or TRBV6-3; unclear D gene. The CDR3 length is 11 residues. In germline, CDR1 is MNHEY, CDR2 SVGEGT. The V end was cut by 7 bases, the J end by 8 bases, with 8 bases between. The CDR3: CASTVRGELFF. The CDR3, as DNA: TGTGCCAGCACCGTGCGTGGGGAGCTGTTTTTT.

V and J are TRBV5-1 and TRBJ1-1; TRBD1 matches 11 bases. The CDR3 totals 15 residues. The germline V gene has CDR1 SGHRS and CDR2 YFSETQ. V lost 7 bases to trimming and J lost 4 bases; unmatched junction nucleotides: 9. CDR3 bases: TGCGCCAGCGCCCCGGGACAGGGGGGTTCCACTGAAGCTTTCTTT. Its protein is CASAPGQGGSTEAFF.

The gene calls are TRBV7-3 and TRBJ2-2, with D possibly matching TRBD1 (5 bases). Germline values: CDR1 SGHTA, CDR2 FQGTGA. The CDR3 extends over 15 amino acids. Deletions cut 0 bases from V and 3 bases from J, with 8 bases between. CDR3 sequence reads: CASSLTRVDTGELFF. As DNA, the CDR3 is TGTGCCAGCAGCTTAACCAGGGTGGACACCGGGGAGCTGTTTTTT.

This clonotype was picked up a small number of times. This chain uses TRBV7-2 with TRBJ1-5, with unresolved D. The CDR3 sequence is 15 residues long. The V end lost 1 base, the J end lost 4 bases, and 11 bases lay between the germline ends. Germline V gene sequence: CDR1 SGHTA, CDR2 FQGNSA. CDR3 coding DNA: TGTGCCAGCAGCTTAGTCTACAGCCCTAATCAGCCCCAGCATTTT. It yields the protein CASSLVYSPNQPQHF.

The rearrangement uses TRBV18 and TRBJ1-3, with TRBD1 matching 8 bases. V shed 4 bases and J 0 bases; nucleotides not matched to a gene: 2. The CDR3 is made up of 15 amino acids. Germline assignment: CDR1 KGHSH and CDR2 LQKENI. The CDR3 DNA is TGTGCCAGCTCACTGACAGGGGCCTCTGGAAACACCATATATTTT. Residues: CASSLTGASGNTIYF.

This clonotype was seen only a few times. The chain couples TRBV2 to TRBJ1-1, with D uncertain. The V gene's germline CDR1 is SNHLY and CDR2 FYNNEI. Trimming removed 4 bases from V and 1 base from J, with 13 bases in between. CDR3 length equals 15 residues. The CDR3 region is CASSVGQPKNTEAFF. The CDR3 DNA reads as TGTGCCAGCAGTGTCGGGCAGCCTAAGAACACTGAAGCTTTCTTT.

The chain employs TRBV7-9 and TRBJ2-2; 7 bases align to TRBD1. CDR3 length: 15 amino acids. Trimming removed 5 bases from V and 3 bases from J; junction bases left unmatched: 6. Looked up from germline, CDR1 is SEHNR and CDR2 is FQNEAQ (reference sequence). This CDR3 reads CASSGNRGYTGELFF. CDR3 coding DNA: TGTGCCAGCAGCGGAAACAGGGGATACACCGGGGAGCTGTTTTTT.

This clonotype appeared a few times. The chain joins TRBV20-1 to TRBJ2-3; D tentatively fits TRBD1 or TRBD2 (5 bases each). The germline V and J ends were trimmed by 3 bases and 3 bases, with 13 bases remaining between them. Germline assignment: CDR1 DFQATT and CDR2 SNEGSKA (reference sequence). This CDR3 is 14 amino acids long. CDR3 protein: CSASQGERTDTQYF. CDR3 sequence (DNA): TGCAGTGCTAGTCAAGGGGAGAGGACAGATACGCAGTATTTT.

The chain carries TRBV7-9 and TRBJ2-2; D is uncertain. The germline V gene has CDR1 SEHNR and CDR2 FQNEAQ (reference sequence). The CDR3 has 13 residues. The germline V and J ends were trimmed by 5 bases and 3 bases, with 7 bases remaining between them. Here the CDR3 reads CASSPYDTGELFF. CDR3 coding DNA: TGTGCCAGCAGCCCTTACGACACCGGGGAGCTGTTTTTT.

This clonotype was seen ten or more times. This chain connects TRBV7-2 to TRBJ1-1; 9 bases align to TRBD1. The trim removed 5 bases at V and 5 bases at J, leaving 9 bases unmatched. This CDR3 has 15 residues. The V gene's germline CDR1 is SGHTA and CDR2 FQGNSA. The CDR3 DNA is TGTGCCAGCAGCCAGCGAACAGGGGGCACGACTGAAGCTTTCTTT. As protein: CASSQRTGGTTEAFF. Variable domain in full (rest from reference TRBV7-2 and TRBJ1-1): GAGVSQSPSNKVTEKGKDVELRCDPISGHTALYWYRQSLGQGLEFLIYFQGNSAPDKSGLPSDRFSAERTGGSVSTLTIQRTQQEDSAVYLCASSQRTGGTTEAFFGQGTRLTVV.

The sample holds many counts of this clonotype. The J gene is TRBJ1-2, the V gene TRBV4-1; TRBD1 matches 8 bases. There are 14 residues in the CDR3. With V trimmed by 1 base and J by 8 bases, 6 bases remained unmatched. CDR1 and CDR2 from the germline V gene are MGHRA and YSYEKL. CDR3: CASSQGQGARGYTF. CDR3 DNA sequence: TGCGCCAGCAGCCAAGGGCAGGGGGCGAGGGGCTACACCTTC.

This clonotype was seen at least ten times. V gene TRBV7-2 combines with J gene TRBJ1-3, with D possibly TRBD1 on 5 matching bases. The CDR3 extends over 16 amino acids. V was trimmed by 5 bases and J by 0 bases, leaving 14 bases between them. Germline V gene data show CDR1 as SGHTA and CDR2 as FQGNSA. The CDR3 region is CASSPLGVISGNTIYF. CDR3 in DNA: TGTGCCAGCAGCCCCCTAGGGGTTATCTCTGGAAACACCATATATTTT.

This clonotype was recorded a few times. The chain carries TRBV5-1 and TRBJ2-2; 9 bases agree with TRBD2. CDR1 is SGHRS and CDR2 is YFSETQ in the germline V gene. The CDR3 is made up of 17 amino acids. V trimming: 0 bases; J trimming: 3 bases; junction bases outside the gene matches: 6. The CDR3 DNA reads TGCGCCAGCAGCTTGGGGTCAGCGGGGGGCGACACCGGGGAGCTGTTTTTT. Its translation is CASSLGSAGGDTGELFF.

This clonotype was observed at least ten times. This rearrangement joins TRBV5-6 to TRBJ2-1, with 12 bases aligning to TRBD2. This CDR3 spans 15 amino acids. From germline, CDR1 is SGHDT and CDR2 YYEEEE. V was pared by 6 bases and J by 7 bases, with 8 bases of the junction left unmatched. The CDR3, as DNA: TGTGCCAGCACCCGCCTCGGACTAGCGGGAAATGAGCAGTTCTTC. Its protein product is CASTRLGLAGNEQFF. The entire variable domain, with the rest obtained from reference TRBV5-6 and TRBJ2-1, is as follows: DAGVTQSPTHLIKTRGQQVTLRCSPKSGHDTVSWYQQALGQGPQFIFQYYEEEERQRGNFPDRFSGHQFPNYSSELNVNALLLGDSALYLCASTRLGLAGNEQFFGPGTRLTVL.

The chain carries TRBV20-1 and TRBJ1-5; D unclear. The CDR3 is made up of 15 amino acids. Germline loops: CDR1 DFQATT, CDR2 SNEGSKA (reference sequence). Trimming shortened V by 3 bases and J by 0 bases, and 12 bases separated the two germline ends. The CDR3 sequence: CSASFGRISNQPQHF. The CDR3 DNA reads TGCAGTGCTAGCTTCGGCAGGATTAGCAATCAGCCCCAGCATTTT.

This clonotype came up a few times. The CDR3 loop is CASGQGNVLTF. The CDR3 bases are TGTGCCAGTGGACAGGGGAACGTCCTGACTTTC. This chain connects TRBV6-4 to TRBJ2-6, with 9 positions matching TRBD1. Trimming took 9 bases from V and 10 from J; bases not matched to a gene: 1. CDR3 length equals 11 residues. Germline assignment: CDR1 MRHNA and CDR2 SNTAGT.

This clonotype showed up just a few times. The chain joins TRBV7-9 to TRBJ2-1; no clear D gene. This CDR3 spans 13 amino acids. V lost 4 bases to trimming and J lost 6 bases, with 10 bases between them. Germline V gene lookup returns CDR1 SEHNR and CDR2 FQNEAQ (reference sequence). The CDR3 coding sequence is TGTGCCAGCAGCTCCGGTTCAGGCAATGAGCAGTTCTTC. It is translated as CASSSGSGNEQFF. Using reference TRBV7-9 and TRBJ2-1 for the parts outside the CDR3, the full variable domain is DTGVSQNPRHKITKRGQNVTFRCDPISEHNRLYWYRQTLGQGPEFLTYFQNEAQLEKSRLLSDRFSAERPKGSFSTLEIQRTEQGDSAMYLCASSSGSGNEQFFGPGTRLTVL.

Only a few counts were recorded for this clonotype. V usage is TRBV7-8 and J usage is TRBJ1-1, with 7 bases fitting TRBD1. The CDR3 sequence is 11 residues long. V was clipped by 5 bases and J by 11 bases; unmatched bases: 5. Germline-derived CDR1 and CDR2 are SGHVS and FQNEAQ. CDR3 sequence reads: CASSRDRAAFF. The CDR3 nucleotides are TGTGCCAGCAGCCGCGACAGGGCGGCTTTCTTT.

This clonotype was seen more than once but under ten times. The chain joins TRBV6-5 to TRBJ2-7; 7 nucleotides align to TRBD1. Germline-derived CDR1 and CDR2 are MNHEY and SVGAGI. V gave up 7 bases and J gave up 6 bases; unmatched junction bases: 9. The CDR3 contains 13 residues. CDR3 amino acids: CASTRTGSREQYF. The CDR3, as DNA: TGTGCCAGCACTCGGACAGGCTCTCGCGAGCAGTACTTC.

CDR3 loop: CASSDVRDSQKVDEQFF. CDR3 sequence (DNA): TGTGCCAGCAGCGATGTCCGGGACAGTCAGAAGGTGGATGAGCAGTTCTTC. V is TRBV5-5 and J is TRBJ2-1; 7 bases agree with TRBD1. Looked up from germline, CDR1 is SGHKS and CDR2 is YYEKEE (reference sequence). The length of the CDR3 is 17 residues. With 4 bases clipped from V and 8 bases from J, the junction kept 18 bases outside the gene matches.